This T cell receptor beta chain was retrieved from a study of T cell responses to AZD1222 COVID-19 vaccine. About the study: Analyses pooled second doses at about 4 or about 12 weeks.

Study-wide results and limits: Spike-specific TCRs gained breadth and depth after people received two AZD1222 doses. With dominance at 160-218 and 743-854, vaccine-associated CD4 TCRs spanned spike. The donor group comprised mostly white British people and more females; the analysis possibly underestimated clonal diversity.

The trim removed 5 bases at V and 8 bases at J, leaving 14 bases unmatched. The CDR3 is 16 amino acids. From germline, CDR1 is MNHEY and CDR2 SVGEGT. The table came from immunoSEQ multiplex PCR; TCRdb's copy has only in-frame clones and leaves some out. The sample shows 110,000 or so clones, 85% to 90% of them seen only once. Note on this clone: Its antigen is as yet unknown.

This chain links TRBV6-2 or TRBV6-3 with TRBJ1-2; 10 nucleotides align to TRBD1. The clonotype originates from an adult in good health. Sample: peripheral blood, taken on day 0 of AZD1222 vaccination. In DNA form, the CDR3 reads TGTGCCAGCAGTGTCACGCCGGGACAGGGGCTCGGGGGCTACACCTTC. Translating it yields CASSVTPGQGLGGYTF.